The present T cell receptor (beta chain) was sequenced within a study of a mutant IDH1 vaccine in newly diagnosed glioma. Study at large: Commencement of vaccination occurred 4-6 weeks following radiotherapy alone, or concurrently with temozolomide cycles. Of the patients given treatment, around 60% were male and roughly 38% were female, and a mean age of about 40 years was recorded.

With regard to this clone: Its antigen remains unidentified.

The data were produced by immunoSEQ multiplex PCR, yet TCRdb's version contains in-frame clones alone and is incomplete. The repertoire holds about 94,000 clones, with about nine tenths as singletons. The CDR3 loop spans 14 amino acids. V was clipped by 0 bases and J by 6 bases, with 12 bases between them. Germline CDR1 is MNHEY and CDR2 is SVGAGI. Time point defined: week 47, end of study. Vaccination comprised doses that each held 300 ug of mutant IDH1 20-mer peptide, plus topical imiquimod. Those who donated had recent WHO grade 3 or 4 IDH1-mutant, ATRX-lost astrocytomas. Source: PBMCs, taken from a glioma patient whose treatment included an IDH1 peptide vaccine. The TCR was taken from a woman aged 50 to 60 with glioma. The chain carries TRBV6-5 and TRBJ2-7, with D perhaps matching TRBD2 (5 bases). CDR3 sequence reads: CASSYSEVSGEQYF. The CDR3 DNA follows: TGTGCCAGCAGTTACTCGGAGGTTTCGGGCGAGCAGTACTTC.